This T cell receptor (beta chain) was recovered during a study of OX40 agonist ivuxolimab in advanced cancers. Regarding the study as a whole: Circulating CD4+ and CD8+ T cells showed clonal expansion by week 6 at 0.1 to 3.0 mg/kg. Compared with others, partial responders at 0.1-3.0 mg/kg displayed clonal expansion among the lowest.

A remark on this clone: Its antigen is as yet unknown.

Assay used: immunoSEQ multiplex PCR; TCRdb lists only in-frame clones, some missing. Of tens of thousands of clones in the sample, 80% to 90% are singletons; the top ten hold approximately 4%. Trimming pared 4 bases from V and 4 bases from J, leaving 17 bases between. Germline CDR1 and CDR2: SGHTS and YDEGEE. This CDR3 region has 16 residues. The chain joins TRBV5-8 to TRBJ2-2; D possibly corresponds to TRBD2 (5 bases). The TCR sequence derives from an adult with an advanced solid tumor such as melanoma, head and neck, liver or kidney cancer. The source material was CD4+ or CD8+ T cells sorted from blood, sampled in a trial of the OX40 agonist ivuxolimab. The CDR3 here is CASSHHRGAGTGELFF. CDR3 sequence (DNA): TGTGCCAGCAGCCATCACCGGGGAGCCGGCACCGGGGAGCTGTTTTTT.